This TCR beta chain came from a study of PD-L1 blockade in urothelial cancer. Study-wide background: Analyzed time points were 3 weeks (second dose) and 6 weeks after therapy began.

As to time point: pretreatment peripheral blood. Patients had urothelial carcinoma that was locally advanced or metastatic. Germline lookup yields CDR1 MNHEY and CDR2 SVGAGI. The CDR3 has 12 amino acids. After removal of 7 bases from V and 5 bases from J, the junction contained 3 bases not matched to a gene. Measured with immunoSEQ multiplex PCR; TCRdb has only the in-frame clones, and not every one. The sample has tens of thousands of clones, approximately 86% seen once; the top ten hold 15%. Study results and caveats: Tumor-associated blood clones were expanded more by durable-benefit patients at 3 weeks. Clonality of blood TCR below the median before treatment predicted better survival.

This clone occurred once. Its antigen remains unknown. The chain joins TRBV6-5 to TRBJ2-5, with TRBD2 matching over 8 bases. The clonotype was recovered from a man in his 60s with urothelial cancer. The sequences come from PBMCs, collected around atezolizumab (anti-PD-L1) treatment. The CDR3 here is CASKSSGETQYF. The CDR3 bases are TGTGCCAGCAAATCTAGCGGGGAGACCCAGTACTTC.